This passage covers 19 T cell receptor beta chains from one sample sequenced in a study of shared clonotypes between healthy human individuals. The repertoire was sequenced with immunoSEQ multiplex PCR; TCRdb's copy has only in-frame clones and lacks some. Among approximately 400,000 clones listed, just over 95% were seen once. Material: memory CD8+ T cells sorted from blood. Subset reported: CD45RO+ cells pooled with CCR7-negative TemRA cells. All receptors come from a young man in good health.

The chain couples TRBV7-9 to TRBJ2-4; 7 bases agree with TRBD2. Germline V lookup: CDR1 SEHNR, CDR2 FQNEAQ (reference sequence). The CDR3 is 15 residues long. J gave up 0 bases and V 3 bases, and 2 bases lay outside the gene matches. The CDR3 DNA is TGTGCCAGCAGCTTTAGCGGGCTAGCCAAAAACATTCAGTACTTC. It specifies CASSFSGLAKNIQYF.

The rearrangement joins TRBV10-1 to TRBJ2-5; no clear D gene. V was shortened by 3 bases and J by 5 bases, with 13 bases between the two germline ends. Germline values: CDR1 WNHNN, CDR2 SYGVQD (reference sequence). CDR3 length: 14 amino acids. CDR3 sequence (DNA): TGCGCCAGCAGTGAAGGCAGTGCCGGGGAGACCCAGTACTTC. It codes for CASSEGSAGETQYF.

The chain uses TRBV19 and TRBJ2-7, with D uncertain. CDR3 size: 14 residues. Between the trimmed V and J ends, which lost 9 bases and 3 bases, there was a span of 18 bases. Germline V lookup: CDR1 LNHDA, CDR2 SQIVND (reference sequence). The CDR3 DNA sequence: TGTGCCAGACCACCCCCGGTGGCCTTCTACGAGCAGTACTTC. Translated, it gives CARPPPVAFYEQYF.

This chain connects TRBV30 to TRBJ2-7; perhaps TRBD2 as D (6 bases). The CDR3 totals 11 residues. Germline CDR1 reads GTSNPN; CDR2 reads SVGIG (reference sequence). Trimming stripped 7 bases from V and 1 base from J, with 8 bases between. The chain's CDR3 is CALAESYEQYF. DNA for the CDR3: TGTGCCTTAGCGGAGTCCTACGAGCAGTACTTC.

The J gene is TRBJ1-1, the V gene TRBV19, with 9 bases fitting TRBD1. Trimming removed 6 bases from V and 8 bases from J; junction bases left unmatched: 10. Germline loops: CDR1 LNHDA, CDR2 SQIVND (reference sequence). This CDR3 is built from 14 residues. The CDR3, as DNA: TGTGCCAGTAGGGTCGCTACAGGGGGCGGCGAAGCTTTCTTT. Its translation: CASRVATGGGEAFF.

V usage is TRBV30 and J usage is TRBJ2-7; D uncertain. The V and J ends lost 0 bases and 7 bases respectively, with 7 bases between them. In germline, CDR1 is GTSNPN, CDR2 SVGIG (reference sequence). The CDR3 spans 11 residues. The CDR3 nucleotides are TGTGCCTGGAGTGTAGGATCGGAGCAGTACTTC. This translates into CAWSVGSEQYF.

In DNA, the CDR3 is TGTGCCAGCACTAGAGGACTAGCGGTTTACAATGAGCAGTTCTTC. Translated, it gives CASTRGLAVYNEQFF. The rearrangement links TRBV5-8 to TRBJ2-1; 10 bases are a match to TRBD2. This CDR3 spans 15 amino acids. The V and J ends lost 6 bases and 4 bases, in that order; junction bases with no gene match: 7. Per the germline V gene, CDR1 is SGHTS and CDR2 is YDEGEE.

CDR3 in amino acids: CASSHTGGNSYEQYF. CDR3 sequence (DNA): TGTGCCAGTAGTCATACAGGGGGCAACTCCTACGAGCAGTACTTC. V and J are TRBV19 and TRBJ2-7; TRBD1 matches 9 bases. The trim removed 5 bases at V and 0 bases at J, leaving 5 bases unmatched. The CDR3 consists of 15 residues. Germline V gene sequence: CDR1 LNHDA, CDR2 SQIVND (reference sequence).

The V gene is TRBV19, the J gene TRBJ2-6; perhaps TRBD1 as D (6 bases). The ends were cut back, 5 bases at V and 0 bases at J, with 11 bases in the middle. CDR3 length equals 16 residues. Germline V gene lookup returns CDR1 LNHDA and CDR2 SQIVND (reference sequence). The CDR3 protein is CASSSPGHSGANVLTF. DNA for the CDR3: TGTGCCAGTAGTTCTCCGGGACACTCTGGGGCCAACGTCCTGACTTTC. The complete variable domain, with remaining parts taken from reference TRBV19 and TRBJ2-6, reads DGGITQSPKYLFRKEGQNVTLSCEQNLNHDAMYWYRQDPGQGLRLIYYSQIVNDFQKGDIAEGYSVSREKKESFPLTVTSAQKNPTAFYLCASSSPGHSGANVLTFGAGSRLTVL.

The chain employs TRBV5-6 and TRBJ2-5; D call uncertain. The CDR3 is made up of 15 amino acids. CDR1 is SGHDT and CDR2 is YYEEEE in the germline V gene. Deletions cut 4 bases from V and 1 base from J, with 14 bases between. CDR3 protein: CASSLWQLSQETQYF. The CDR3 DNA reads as TGTGCCAGCAGCCTCTGGCAATTGTCCCAAGAGACCCAGTACTTC.

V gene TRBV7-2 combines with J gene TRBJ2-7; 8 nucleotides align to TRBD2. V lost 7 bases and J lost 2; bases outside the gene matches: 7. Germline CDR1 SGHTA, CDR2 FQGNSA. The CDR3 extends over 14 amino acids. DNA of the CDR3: TGTGCCAGCACCTGGGCGGGGGGAACCTACGAGCAGTACTTC. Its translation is CASTWAGGTYEQYF.

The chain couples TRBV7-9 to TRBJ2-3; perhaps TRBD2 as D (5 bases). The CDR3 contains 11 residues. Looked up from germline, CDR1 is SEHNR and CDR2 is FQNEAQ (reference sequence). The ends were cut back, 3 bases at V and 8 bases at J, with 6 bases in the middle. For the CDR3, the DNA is TGTGCCAGCAGCTTTGGAGGTACGCAGTATTTT. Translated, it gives CASSFGGTQYF.

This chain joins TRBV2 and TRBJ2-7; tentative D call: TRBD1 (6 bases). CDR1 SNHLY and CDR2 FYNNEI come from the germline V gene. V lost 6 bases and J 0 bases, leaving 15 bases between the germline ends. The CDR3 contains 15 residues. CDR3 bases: TGTGCCAGCAGACCCGACAGGTTTAGCTCCTACGAGCAGTACTTC. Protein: CASRPDRFSSYEQYF. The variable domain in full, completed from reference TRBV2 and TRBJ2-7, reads EPEVTQTPSHQVTQMGQEVILRCVPISNHLYFYWYRQILGQKVEFLVSFYNNEISEKSEIFDDQFSVERPDGSNFTLKIRSTKLEDSAMYFCASRPDRFSSYEQYFGPGTRLTVT.

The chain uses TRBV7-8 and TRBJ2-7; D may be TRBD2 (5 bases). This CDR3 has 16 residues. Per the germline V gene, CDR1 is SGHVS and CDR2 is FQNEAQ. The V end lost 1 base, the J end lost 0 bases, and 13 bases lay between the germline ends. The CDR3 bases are TGTGCCAGCAGCTTAGGGAGGACTTCAAGCTCCTACGAGCAGTACTTC. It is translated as CASSLGRTSSSYEQYF.

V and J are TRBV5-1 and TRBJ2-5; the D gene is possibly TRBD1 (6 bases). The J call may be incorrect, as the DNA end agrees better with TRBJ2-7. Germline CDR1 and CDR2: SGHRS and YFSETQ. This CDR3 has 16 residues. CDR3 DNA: TGCGCCAGCAGTTGGGACACCTTAGCGACACCCTACGAGCAGTACTTC. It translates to CASSWDTLATPYEQYF.

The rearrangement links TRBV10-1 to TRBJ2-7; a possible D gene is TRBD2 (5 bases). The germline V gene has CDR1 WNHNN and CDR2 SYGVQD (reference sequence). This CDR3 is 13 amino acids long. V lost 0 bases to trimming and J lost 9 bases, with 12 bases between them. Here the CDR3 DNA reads TGCGCCAGCAGTGAGTCGCGTCTAGCTCTGCAGTACTTC. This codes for CASSESRLALQYF.

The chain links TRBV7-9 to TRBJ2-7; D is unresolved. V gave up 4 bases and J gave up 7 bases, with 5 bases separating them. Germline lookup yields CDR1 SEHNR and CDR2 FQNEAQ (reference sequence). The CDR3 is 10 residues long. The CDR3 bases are TGTGCCAGCAGCTACTCGGAGCAGTACTTC. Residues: CASSYSEQYF.

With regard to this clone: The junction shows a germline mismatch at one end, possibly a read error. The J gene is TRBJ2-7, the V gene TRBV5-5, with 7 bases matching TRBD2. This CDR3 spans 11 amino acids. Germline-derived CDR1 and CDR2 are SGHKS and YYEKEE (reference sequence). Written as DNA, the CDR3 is TGTGCCAGCAGCTTTGATGGGACTACCGACTTC. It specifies CASSFDGTTDF. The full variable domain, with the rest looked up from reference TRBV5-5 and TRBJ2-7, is DAGVTQSPTHLIKTRGQQVTLRCSPISGHKSVSWYQQVLGQGPQFIFQYYEKEERGRGNFPDRFSARQFPNYSSELNVNALLLGDSALYLCASSFDGTTDFGPGTRLTVT.

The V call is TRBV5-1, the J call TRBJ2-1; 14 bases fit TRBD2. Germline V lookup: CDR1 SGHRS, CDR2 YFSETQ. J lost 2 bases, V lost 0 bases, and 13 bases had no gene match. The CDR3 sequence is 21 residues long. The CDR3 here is CASSLGAGTSGSRDPYNEQFF. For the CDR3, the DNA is TGCGCCAGCAGCTTGGGGGCCGGGACTAGCGGGAGTCGGGACCCCTACAATGAGCAGTTCTTC.